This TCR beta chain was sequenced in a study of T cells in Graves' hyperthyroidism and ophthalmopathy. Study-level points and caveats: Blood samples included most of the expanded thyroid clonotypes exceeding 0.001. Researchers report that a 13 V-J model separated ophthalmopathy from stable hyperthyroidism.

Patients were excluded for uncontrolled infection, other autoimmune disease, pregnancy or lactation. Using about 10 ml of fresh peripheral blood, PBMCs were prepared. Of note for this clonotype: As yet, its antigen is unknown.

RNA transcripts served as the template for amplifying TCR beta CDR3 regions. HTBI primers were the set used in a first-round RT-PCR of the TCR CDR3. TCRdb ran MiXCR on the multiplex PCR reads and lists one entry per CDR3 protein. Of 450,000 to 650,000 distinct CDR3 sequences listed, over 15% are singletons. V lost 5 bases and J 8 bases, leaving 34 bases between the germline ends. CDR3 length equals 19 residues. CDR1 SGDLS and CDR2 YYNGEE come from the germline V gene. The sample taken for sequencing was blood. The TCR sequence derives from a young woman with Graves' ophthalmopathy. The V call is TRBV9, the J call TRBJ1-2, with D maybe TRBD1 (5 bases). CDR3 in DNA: TGTGCCAGCAGTGCAACCGCCCAGGGACTAGCGGGATGGTATGGGGGCTACACCTTC. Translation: CASSATAQGLAGWYGGYTF.